This note documents a single T cell receptor beta chain sequence. No antigen is known for it. The data belong to a study of shared clonotypes between healthy human individuals. The study, taken as a whole, reports: Researchers sampled blood only, noting tissue repertoires likely differ. Naive CD4 clonotypes were shared across several donors at 5% to 6%.

Only in-frame clones appear in the TCRdb table, and some are missing; sequencing was by immunoSEQ multiplex PCR. The sample lists some 360,000 clones; over 70% were seen once. V was pared by 2 bases and J by 2 bases, with 7 bases between. Germline-derived CDR1 and CDR2 are KGHSH and LQKENI. This CDR3 region has 13 residues. The sequence was collected from a young man in good health. This chain links TRBV18 with TRBJ2-7, with D hard to call. The sample was memory CD4+ T cells sorted from blood. The subset denotes: CD45RA-negative fraction. DNA for the CDR3: TGTGCCAGCTCACCAACTGGCGCCTACGAGCAGTACTTC. This translates into CASSPTGAYEQYF.